This T cell receptor (beta chain) was profiled in a study of Ad26.COV2.S vaccination and SARS-CoV-2 variants. Study context: Donor participated within the Ad26.COV2.S arm of the COV1001 trial. Study-wide points: It was found that vaccine and placebo recipients had similar non-spike TCR breadth.

Here immunoSEQ multiplex PCR was the method, and the copy in TCRdb shows in-frame clones only, minus some. The sample lists about 350,000 clones, 88% occurring once. Documented treatment: around 19 received Ad26.COV2.S at low or high dose, single or two shots; several received placebo; per-sample allocation not given. All samples were drawn on day 63, counting from the first vaccine or placebo injection. A Boston adult aged 18-55 years was the donor. This clone was seen a single time. Its antigen is not identified. The CDR3 has 16 residues. V shed 5 bases and J 5 bases; nucleotides not matched to a gene: 10. CDR1 is SEHNR, CDR2 FQNEAQ, per germline (reference sequence).

The sequence came from a person between 18 and 65 years old who received the Ad26.COV2.S COVID-19 vaccine or a placebo. The sequences come from peripheral blood, collected in a trial of Ad26.COV2.S vaccine versus placebo. The chain has TRBV7-9 and TRBJ1-5; 9 bases line up with TRBD1. The CDR3 DNA sequence: TGTGCCAGCAGCCCTGGATCCGGGACAGGGCATCAGCCCCAGCATTTT. Protein: CASSPGSGTGHQPQHF.